This TCR beta chain was sequenced during a study of blood T cell repertoires in COVID-19 (TCRdb year 2020). A note on the overall study: Samples covering the acute and convalescent phases of COVID-19 were provided by collaborators in the United States, Italy and Spain. The samples were drawn from the first 160 participants of the ongoing ImmuneRACE study and from about 1,200 subjects provided by 6 global collaborators. The sample metadata nearly always contained a de-identified subject ID, COVID-19 status, age in years and sex. The material from the prospective study consisted of cDNA or gDNA derived from T cells, B-cell-depleted T cells, or PBMCs. Where available, HLA class I and class II types were obtained from metadata supplied by the sample provider rather than from assay-based typing. Subjects who had been exposed to COVID-19, were actively infected with it, or had recovered from it provided the deeply sampled blood TCRbeta repertoires that made up the dataset. The repertoires were released in a freely available public database intended as a resource for research on the immune response to SARS-CoV-2. Broad study findings and their caveats: The amount of clinical and demographic metadata varied by source and participant and was provided uncurated.

Participants in the prospective study were enrolled through a virtual design, were aged roughly 18 to 100 years, and lived in roughly 24 United States geographic areas. Cohort assignment in the prospective study relied on participant-reported clinical history from a screening survey and a study questionnaire. Each participant in the prospective study had whole blood, serum and a nasopharyngeal or oropharyngeal swab collected by mobile phlebotomists. Over a roughly 2-month period, participants in the prospective study had the option of providing additional blood draws and questionnaires. Before DNA extraction, blood samples from the prospective study were shipped at room temperature or frozen. Per the germline V gene (reference sequence), LGHDT is the CDR1 and YNNKEL is the CDR2. Germline trimming amounts to 5 bases on V and 5 bases on J, with 11 as the count of junction bases outside the gene matches. CDR3 length: 16 amino acids, cysteine to phenylalanine. Only the CDR3 DNA stays, 48 bases, in frame from base 1.

TCRbeta CDR3 regions were amplified from genomic DNA using the immunoSEQ Assay, a bias-controlled multiplex PCR. The paper's data handling went like this. Nucleated cell counts per sample were estimated from amplification of reference gene primers within the assay. To quantify the absolute abundance of each unique TCRbeta CDR3 rearrangement, sequence reads were collapsed and filtered. For each sample, productive Simpson clonality was calculated as the square root of Simpson's diversity index across productive rearrangements. TCRdb provides this immuneACCESS table in a form limited to in-frame rearrangements. Some clones are lacking; in checked studies, under half of them reflect an unresolved V gene, and why the rest are absent is not known. The V and J calls and clone size were taken over from that table, and D and trimming were inferred from the DNA. This sample has a few hundred thousand clones in its table, and 88% of those were observed once. The top ten clones comprise about 2.3% of the sample.

Concerning this clone itself: Its antigen remains unidentified. No base quality values were provided; no much bigger clone lies one nucleotide off.

The source material was PBMCs or T cells enriched from blood (not recorded which). The sequence was collected from a woman aged 35 to 49 with acute COVID-19. The sequence joins TRBV3-1 (or the pseudogene TRBV3-2) to TRBJ2-5; TRBD2 aligns with 10 central bases. The CDR3 region: CASSYKSGGAGETQYF. Read as DNA, the sequence is TGTGCCAGCAGCTACAAAAGCGGGGGGGCCGGGGAGACCCAGTACTTC.